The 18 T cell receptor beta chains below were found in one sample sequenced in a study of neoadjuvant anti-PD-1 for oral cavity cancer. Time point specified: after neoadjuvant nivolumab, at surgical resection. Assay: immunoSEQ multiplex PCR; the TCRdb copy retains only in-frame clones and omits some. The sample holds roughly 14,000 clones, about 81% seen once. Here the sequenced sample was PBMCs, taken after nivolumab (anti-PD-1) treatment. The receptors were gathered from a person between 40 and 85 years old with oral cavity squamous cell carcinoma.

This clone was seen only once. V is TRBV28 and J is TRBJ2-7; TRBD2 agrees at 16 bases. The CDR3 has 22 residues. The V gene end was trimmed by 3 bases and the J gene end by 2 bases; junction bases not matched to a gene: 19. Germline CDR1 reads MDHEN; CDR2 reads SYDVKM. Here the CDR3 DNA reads TGTGCCAGCAGTTTCCCCGCTAGGGACTGGGGACTAGCGGGAGGGATCCCCTACGAGCAGTACTTC. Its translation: CASSFPARDWGLAGGIPYEQYF.

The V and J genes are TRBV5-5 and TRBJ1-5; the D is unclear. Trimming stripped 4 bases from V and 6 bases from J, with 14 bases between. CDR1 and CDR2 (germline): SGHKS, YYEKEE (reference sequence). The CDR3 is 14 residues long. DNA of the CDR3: TGTGCCAGCAGCCCCACCCGGGGTAGTCAGCCCCAGCATTTT. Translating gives CASSPTRGSQPQHF. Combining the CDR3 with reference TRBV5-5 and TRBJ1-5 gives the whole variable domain DAGVTQSPTHLIKTRGQQVTLRCSPISGHKSVSWYQQVLGQGPQFIFQYYEKEERGRGNFPDRFSARQFPNYSSELNVNALLLGDSALYLCASSPTRGSQPQHFGDGTRLSIL.

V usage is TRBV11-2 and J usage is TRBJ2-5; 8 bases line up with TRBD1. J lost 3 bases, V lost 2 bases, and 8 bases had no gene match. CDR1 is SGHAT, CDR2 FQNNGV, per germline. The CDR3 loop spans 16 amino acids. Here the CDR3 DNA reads TGTGCCAGCAGCTTACGTATAACAGGGGGTAAAGAGACCCAGTACTTC. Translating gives CASSLRITGGKETQYF.

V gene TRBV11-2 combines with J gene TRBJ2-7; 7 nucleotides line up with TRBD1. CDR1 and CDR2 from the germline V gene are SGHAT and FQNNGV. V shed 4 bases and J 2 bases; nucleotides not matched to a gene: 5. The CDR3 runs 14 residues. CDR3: CASSSNRGTYEQYF. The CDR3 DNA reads TGTGCCAGCAGCTCAAACAGGGGAACCTACGAGCAGTACTTC.

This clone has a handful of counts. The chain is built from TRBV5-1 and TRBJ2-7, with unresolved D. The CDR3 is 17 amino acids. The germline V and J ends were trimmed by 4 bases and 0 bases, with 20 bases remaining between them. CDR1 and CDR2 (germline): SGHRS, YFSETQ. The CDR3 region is CASSPRNLPHSSYEQYF. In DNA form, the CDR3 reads TGCGCCAGCAGCCCAAGGAACTTGCCCCACAGCTCCTACGAGCAGTACTTC.

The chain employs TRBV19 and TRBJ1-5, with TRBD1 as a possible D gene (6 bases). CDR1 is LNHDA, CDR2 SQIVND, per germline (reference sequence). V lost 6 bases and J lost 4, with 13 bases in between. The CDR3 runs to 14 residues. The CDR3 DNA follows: TGTGCCAGTAGAGATTGGAGGGGGAATCAGCCCCAGCATTTT. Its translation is CASRDWRGNQPQHF.

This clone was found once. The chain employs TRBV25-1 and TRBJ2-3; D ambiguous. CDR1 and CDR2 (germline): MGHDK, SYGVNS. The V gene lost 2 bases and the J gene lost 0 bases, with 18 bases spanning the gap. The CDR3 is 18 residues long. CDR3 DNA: TGTGCCAGCAGTGAAGCTGCGTGGAGCGTTTTCAGCACAGATACGCAGTATTTT. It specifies CASSEAAWSVFSTDTQYF.

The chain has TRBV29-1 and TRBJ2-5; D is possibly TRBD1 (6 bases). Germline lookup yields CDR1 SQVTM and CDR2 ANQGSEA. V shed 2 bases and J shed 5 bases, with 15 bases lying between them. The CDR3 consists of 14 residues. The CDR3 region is CSVEKSRGAETQYF. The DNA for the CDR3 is TGCAGCGTTGAAAAGTCCAGGGGAGCGGAGACCCAGTACTTC.

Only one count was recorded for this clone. The CDR3 spells CASSPSGSPGNTEAFF. The DNA for the CDR3 is TGTGCCAGTAGTCCCTCGGGGAGCCCGGGGAACACTGAAGCTTTCTTT. The chain uses TRBV19 and TRBJ1-1; D is uncertain. V was pared by 5 bases and J by 1 base, with 17 bases between. CDR3 length equals 16 residues. Germline V gene sequence: CDR1 LNHDA, CDR2 SQIVND (reference sequence).

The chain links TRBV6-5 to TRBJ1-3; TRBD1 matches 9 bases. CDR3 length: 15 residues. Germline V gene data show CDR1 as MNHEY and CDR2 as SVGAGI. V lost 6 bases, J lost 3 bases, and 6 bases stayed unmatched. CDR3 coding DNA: TGTGCCAGCAGCCCAGACAGGGGGTATGGAAACACCATATATTTT. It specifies CASSPDRGYGNTIYF.

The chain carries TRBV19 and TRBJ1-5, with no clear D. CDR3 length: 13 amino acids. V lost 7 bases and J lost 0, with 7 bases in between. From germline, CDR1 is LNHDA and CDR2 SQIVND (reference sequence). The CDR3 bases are TGTGCCAGTACAGCATATAGCAATCAGCCCCAGCATTTT. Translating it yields CASTAYSNQPQHF.

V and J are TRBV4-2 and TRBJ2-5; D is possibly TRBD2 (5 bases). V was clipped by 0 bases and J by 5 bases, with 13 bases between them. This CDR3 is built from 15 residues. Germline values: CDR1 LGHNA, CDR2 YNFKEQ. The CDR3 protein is CASSQERTGPETQYF. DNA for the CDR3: TGTGCCAGCAGCCAAGAAAGGACTGGCCCGGAGACCCAGTACTTC.

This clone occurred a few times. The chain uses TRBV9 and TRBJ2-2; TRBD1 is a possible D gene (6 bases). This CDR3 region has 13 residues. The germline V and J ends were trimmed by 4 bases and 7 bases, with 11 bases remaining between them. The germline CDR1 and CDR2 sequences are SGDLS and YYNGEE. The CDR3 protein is CASSNRVNGELFF. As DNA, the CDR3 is TGTGCCAGCAGCAACAGGGTAAACGGGGAGCTGTTTTTT.

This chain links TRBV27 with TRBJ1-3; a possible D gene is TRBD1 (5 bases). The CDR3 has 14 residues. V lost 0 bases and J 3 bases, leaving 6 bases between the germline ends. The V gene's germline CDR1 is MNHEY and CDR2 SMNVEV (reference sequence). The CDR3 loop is CASSLSRVGNTIYF. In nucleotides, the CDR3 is TGTGCCAGCAGTTTATCCAGGGTTGGAAACACCATATATTTT.

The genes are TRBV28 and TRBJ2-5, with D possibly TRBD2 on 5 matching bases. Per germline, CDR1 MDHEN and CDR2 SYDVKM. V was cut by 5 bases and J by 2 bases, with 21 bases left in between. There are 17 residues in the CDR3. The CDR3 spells CASSTRLVGRGQETQYF. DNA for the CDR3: TGTGCCAGCAGTACCAGATTAGTGGGGAGAGGGCAAGAGACCCAGTACTTC. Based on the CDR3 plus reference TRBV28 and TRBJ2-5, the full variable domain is DVKVTQSSRYLVKRTGEKVFLECVQDMDHENMFWYRQDPGLGLRLIYFSYDVKMKEKGDIPEGYSVSREKKERFSLILESASTNQTSMYLCASSTRLVGRGQETQYFGPGTRLLVL.

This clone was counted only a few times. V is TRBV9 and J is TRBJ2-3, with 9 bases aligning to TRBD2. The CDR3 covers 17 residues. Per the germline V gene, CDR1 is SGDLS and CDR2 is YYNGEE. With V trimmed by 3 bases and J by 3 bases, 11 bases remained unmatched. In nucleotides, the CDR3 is TGTGCCAGCAGCGCCCCAGGAGGACTAGCGAGTACAGATACGCAGTATTTT. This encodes CASSAPGGLASTDTQYF.

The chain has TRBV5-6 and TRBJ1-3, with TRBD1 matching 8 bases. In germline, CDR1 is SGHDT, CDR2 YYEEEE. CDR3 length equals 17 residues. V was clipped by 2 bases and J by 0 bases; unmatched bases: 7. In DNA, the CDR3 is TGTGCCAGCAGCTTTGTAAGGACAGGGCTCTCTGGAAACACCATATATTTT. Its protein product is CASSFVRTGLSGNTIYF.

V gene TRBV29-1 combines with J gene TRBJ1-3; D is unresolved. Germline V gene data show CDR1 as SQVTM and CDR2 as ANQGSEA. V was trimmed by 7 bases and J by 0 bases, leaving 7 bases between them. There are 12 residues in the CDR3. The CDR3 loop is CSGVDSGNTIYF. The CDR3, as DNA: TGCAGCGGAGTGGACTCTGGAAACACCATATATTTT.